This T cell receptor (beta chain) was sequenced in a study of OX40 agonist ivuxolimab in advanced cancers. The wider study: Patients got intravenous ivuxolimab at 0.01 to 10 mg/kg every 2 weeks. Cohort: 65% to 90% men, mean age approximately 66, aged about 23 to 79.

As for this clone: Its specificity is unknown.

The study, taken as a whole, reports: Expanded clones were, on average, more numerous among CD8+ T cells than CD4+.

The method was immunoSEQ multiplex PCR; TCRdb's version includes in-frame clones alone and lacks a portion of them. Among 70,000 to 80,000 clones listed, approximately 89% were seen once. Collection of blood occurred at baseline, at cycle 4 day 1, and at cycle 7 day 1. The V gene lost 2 bases and the J gene lost 3 bases, with 10 bases spanning the gap. The germline V gene encodes CDR1 SEHNR and CDR2 FQNEAQ (reference sequence). The CDR3 runs 15 residues. The chain uses TRBV7-9 and TRBJ2-2; maybe TRBD2 (6 bases). This sequence was found in an adult with an advanced solid tumor such as melanoma, head and neck, liver or kidney cancer. This sample comprised CD4+ or CD8+ T cells sorted from blood, obtained in a trial of the OX40 agonist ivuxolimab. CDR3 nucleotides: TGTGCCAGCAGCTTAAGGGAGGTGTACACCGGGGAGCTGTTTTTT. Protein product: CASSLREVYTGELFF.